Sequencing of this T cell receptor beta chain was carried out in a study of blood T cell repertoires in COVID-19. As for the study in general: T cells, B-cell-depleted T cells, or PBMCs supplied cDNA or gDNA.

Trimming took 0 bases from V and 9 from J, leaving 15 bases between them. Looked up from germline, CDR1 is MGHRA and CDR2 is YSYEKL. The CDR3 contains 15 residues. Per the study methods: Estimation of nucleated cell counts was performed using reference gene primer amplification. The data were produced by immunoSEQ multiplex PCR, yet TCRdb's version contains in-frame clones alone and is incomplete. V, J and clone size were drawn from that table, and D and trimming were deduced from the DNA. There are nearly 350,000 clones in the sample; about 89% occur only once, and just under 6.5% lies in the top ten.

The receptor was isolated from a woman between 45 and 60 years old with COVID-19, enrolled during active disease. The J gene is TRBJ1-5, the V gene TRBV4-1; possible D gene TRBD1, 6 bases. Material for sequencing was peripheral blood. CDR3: CASSQETGGRTPQHF. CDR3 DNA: TGCGCCAGCAGCCAAGAGACGGGGGGGCGTACGCCCCAGCATTTT.